These 8 T cell receptor beta chains were sequenced from one sample in a study of T cells expressing NK-cell markers. TCRdb reprocessed the 5' RACE reads, keeping one entry per CDR3 protein, no DNA. The repertoire table contains roughly 390,000 distinct CDR3 sequences. Sequencing input: blood T cells: a sorted CD56 or NKG2C T cell subset, CD4+ or CD8+ T cells, or bulk PBMC T cells (not recorded which). The origin of the receptors is a woman aged 45-60 years in good health.

The chain combines TRBV15 with TRBJ2-1; the TRBD1 assignment by TCRdb is unverifiable without DNA. Germline loops: CDR1 LNHNV, CDR2 YYDKDF (reference sequence). The CDR3 is made up of 14 amino acids. CDR3 sequence reads: CATSRDRGRPEQFF.

The chain combines TRBV6-1 with TRBJ1-4. CDR1 is MNHNS and CDR2 is SASEGT in the germline V gene. CDR3 length equals 15 residues. The chain's CDR3 is CASIPGPATNEKLFF.

This chain joins TRBV20-1 and TRBJ2-5; the TCRdb D gene call, TRBD2, has no DNA to confirm it. The CDR3 consists of 14 residues. The germline CDR1 and CDR2 sequences are DFQATT and SNEGSKA (reference sequence). The CDR3 sequence: CSARVRLPWETQYF.

V and J are TRBV13 and TRBJ2-3; with no DNA, the TCRdb D assignment of TRBD2 cannot be verified. CDR3 length: 20 residues. Germline loops: CDR1 PRHDT, CDR2 FYEKMQ (reference sequence). CDR3 loop: CASSLSHLSLDRYSTDTQYF.

The rearrangement joins TRBV4-1 to TRBJ1-6; no DNA is available, so the TRBD1 call from TCRdb remains unchecked. There are 17 residues in the CDR3. Per germline, CDR1 MGHRA and CDR2 YSYEKL. CDR3 residues: CASSQDRGRRYNSPLHF.

The rearrangement uses TRBV29-1 and TRBJ2-5. Germline V CDR1 and CDR2: SQVTM, ANQGSEA. This CDR3 region has 14 residues. The CDR3 sequence: CSVVGAFVQETQYF.

CDR3 loop: CASPSERESFYNEQFF. The chain links TRBV5-1 to TRBJ2-1; TCRdb's D gene call, TRBD2, goes unchecked for lack of DNA. Per germline, CDR1 SGHRS and CDR2 YFSETQ. CDR3 length equals 16 residues.

The rearrangement uses TRBV7-9 and TRBJ2-1; there is no DNA to check the TCRdb D call of TRBD2. This CDR3 has 18 amino acids. Germline V gene lookup returns CDR1 SEHNR and CDR2 FQNEAQ (reference sequence). CDR3 loop: CASSLMPSGRVSYNEQFF.